This TCR beta chain emerged from a study of blood T cells in healthy people across ages. Trimming took 3 bases from V and 3 from J, leaving 15 bases between them. The CDR3 runs 15 residues. The germline V gene encodes CDR1 SQVTM and CDR2 ANQGSEA. The use of a sample-barcoded 5' primer and a J-beta primer mix characterized a second PCR of roughly 7 to 12 cycles. TCRdb independently ran MiXCR on the 5' RACE reads; one entry per CDR3 protein. The repertoire includes hundreds of thousands of distinct CDR3 sequences, 20% to 25% of them detected once, and more than 8% sits in the top ten. Separately, the same data were catalogued under a study of T cells of mothers and their children. Per that paper: Over 8 million reads per mother and around 3.2 million per child were obtained.

The sample comprised blood. J is TRBJ2-1 and V is TRBV29-1; perhaps TRBD2 as D (6 bases). The clonotype was recovered from a boy younger than 18 in good health. The CDR3 protein is CSVELPGDFYNEQFF. The CDR3 region has the DNA TGCAGCGTTGAGCTACCGGGGGACTTCTACAATGAGCAGTTCTTC.